One sample yielded the 15 T cell receptor beta chains listed below, sequenced in a study of blood T cell repertoires in COVID-19. Sequencing used immunoSEQ multiplex PCR; TCRdb keeps in-frame clones, though not all of them. Of 150,000 to 250,000 clones in the sample, about 80% were seen once. The sample comprised PBMCs or T cells enriched from blood (not recorded which). Receptors were obtained from a man aged 35 to 55 who had recovered from COVID-19.

This clone has only one observation. J is TRBJ1-5 and V is TRBV28; 7 bases align to TRBD1. The germline V gene encodes CDR1 MDHEN and CDR2 SYDVKM. J gave up 1 base and V 8 bases, and 14 bases lay outside the gene matches. The CDR3 totals 17 residues. In DNA form, the CDR3 reads TGTGCCAGCCACAACCTGAAACAGGGGTGGAGCAATCAGCCCCAGCATTTT. It is translated as CASHNLKQGWSNQPQHF.

The chain uses TRBV5-1 and TRBJ1-1; TRBD1 matches at 7 bases. V shed 2 bases, J shed 1 base, and the junction held 5 bases outside the gene matches. Germline lookup yields CDR1 SGHRS and CDR2 YFSETQ. CDR3 length: 15 amino acids. CDR3 DNA sequence: TGCGCCAGCAGCTTATACGGACAGGCGAACACTGAAGCTTTCTTT. It translates to CASSLYGQANTEAFF.

The gene calls are TRBV7-8 and TRBJ1-3; D may be TRBD1 (6 bases). The V end lost 5 bases, the J end lost 9 bases, and 14 bases lay between the germline ends. The CDR3 has 13 residues. CDR1 is SGHVS and CDR2 is FQNEAQ in the germline V gene. CDR3 nucleotides: TGTGCCAGCAGCGGGAACAGGGTCCGCACCATATATTTT. It is translated as CASSGNRVRTIYF.

This chain links TRBV6-5 with TRBJ1-3, with D tentatively TRBD1 (6 bases). The CDR3 covers 16 residues. Germline CDR1 MNHEY, CDR2 SVGAGI. V lost 0 bases and J lost 0, with 9 bases in between. The CDR3 DNA is TGTGCCAGCAGTTACTCGGGGGCCAGCTCTGGAAACACCATATATTTT. It translates to CASSYSGASSGNTIYF.

The genes are TRBV6-1 and TRBJ1-2; D is possibly TRBD1 (5 bases). Deletions cut 2 bases from V and 7 bases from J, with 20 bases between. The CDR3 is 16 residues long. The germline gives CDR1 MNHNS, CDR2 SASEGT. The CDR3: CASSESPRALVGGYTF. CDR3 in DNA: TGTGCCAGCAGTGAATCCCCCAGGGCGCTAGTAGGTGGCTACACCTTC.

In its sample, this clone was seen once. The rearrangement uses TRBV7-2 and TRBJ2-2, with TRBD2 matching 8 bases. The junction had 10 bases not matched to a gene; V was cut back by 5 bases and J by 5 bases. CDR1 SGHTA and CDR2 FQGNSA come from the germline V gene. The CDR3 is made up of 16 amino acids. This chain's CDR3 is CASSLVRVAGTGELFF. For the CDR3, the DNA is TGTGCCAGCAGCCTCGTCAGGGTAGCGGGGACCGGGGAGCTGTTTTTT.

The chain has TRBV10-3 and TRBJ2-3, with 8 nucleotides matching TRBD2. This CDR3 has 19 amino acids. Germline-derived CDR1 and CDR2 are ENHRY and SYGVKD. J was trimmed by 0 bases and V by 0 bases; bases with no gene match: 11. CDR3 sequence reads: CAISESKGRGALSTDTQYF. CDR3 nucleotide sequence: TGTGCCATCAGTGAGTCGAAAGGGCGGGGGGCCTTGAGCACAGATACGCAGTATTTT.

The CDR3 DNA is TGTGCCATCAGTGGCCCGGGACAGGGATCGTCTGGAAACACCATATATTTT. It encodes CAISGPGQGSSGNTIYF. V usage is TRBV10-3 and J usage is TRBJ1-3, with TRBD1 matching 9 bases. Germline V gene lookup returns CDR1 ENHRY and CDR2 SYGVKD. J was trimmed by 1 base and V by 4 bases; bases with no gene match: 8. The CDR3 loop spans 17 amino acids.

The chain uses TRBV11-2 and TRBJ1-2; TRBD1 might be the D (6 bases). The germline CDR1 and CDR2 sequences are SGHAT and FQNNGV. CDR3 length: 14 residues. The V gene lost 8 bases and the J gene lost 6 bases, with 19 bases spanning the gap. The CDR3 loop is CASGLGGGGNGYTF. The CDR3 nucleotides read TGTGCCAGCGGACTAGGGGGGGGAGGGAATGGCTACACCTTC.

This clone was seen only a few times. The chain links TRBV5-1 to TRBJ1-1; D might be TRBD1 (5 bases). In germline, CDR1 is SGHRS, CDR2 YFSETQ. This CDR3 has 18 residues. V lost 0 bases and J lost 1, with 19 bases in between. This CDR3 reads CASSLGYQGLTENTEAFF. The CDR3 nucleotides are TGCGCCAGCAGCTTGGGGTATCAGGGACTCACCGAGAACACTGAAGCTTTCTTT. Looking up the rest from reference TRBV5-1 and TRBJ1-1 gives the full variable domain: KAGVTQTPRYLIKTRGQQVTLSCSPISGHRSVSWYQQTPGQGLQFLFEYFSETQRNKGNFPGRFSGRQFSNSRSEMNVSTLELGDSALYLCASSLGYQGLTENTEAFFGQGTRLTVV.

This chain uses TRBV2 with TRBJ1-1; 7 nucleotides line up with TRBD1. The germline gives CDR1 SNHLY, CDR2 FYNNEI. CDR3 size: 13 residues. The V and J ends lost 6 bases and 0 bases, in that order; junction bases with no gene match: 1. DNA of the CDR3: TGTGCCAGCAGACAGGGGATGAACACTGAAGCTTTCTTT. Amino acids: CASRQGMNTEAFF. Using reference TRBV2 and TRBJ1-1 for the parts outside the CDR3, the full variable domain is EPEVTQTPSHQVTQMGQEVILRCVPISNHLYFYWYRQILGQKVEFLVSFYNNEISEKSEIFDDQFSVERPDGSNFTLKIRSTKLEDSAMYFCASRQGMNTEAFFGQGTRLTVV.

This clone showed up just once. The CDR3 spells CAIKSSGASRETQYF. The CDR3 DNA follows: TGTGCCATCAAGTCCAGCGGGGCGTCGCGAGAGACCCAGTACTTC. V usage is TRBV10-3 and J usage is TRBJ2-5; 7 bases fit TRBD2. CDR1 ENHRY and CDR2 SYGVKD come from the germline V gene. The CDR3 is 15 amino acids. The V gene end was trimmed by 7 bases and the J gene end by 4 bases; junction bases not matched to a gene: 12.

CDR3 region: CASRPGQGISYEQYF. The CDR3 DNA sequence: TGTGCCAGCAGACCGGGACAGGGGATCTCCTACGAGCAGTACTTC. The chain combines TRBV6-5 with TRBJ2-7, with 10 bases aligning to TRBD1. The germline gives CDR1 MNHEY, CDR2 SVGAGI. The V gene end was trimmed by 6 bases and the J gene end by 0 bases; junction bases not matched to a gene: 5. The CDR3 is made up of 15 amino acids.

The chain is built from TRBV5-8 and TRBJ1-6, with TRBD1 as a possible D gene (5 bases). This CDR3 spans 14 amino acids. V was pared by 0 bases and J by 9 bases, with 10 bases between. Germline V gene lookup returns CDR1 SGHTS and CDR2 YDEGEE. The CDR3 loop reads CASSLVGVASPLHF. Here the CDR3 DNA reads TGTGCCAGCAGCTTGGTAGGGGTCGCTTCACCCCTCCACTTT.

The rearrangement links TRBV9 to TRBJ1-4, with 10 positions matching TRBD1. Losses at the gene ends were 4 bases for V and 7 bases for J; bases not matched to a gene: 13. Germline lookup yields CDR1 SGDLS and CDR2 YYNGEE. The CDR3 has 17 amino acids. Written as DNA, the CDR3 is TGTGCCAGCAGCAAACGCATGGGGGGACAGGGGTCTGAAAAACTGTTTTTT. Protein: CASSKRMGGQGSEKLFF.